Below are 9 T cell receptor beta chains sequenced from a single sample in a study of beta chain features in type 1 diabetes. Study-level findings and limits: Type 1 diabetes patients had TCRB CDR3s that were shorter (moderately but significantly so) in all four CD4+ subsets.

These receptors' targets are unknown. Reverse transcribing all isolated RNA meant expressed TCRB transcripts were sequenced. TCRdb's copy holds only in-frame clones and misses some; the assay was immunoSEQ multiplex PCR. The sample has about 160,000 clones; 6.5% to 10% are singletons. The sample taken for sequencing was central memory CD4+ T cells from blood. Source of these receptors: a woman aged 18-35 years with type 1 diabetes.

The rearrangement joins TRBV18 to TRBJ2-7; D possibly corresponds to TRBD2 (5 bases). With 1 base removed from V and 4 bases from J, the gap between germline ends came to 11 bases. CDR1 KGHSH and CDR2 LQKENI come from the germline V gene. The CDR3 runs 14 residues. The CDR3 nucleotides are TGTGCCAGCTCACCACAGGGAGTTCGATACGAGCAGTACTTC. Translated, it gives CASSPQGVRYEQYF. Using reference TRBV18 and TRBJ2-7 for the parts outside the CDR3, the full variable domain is NAGVMQNPRHLVRRRGQEARLRCSPMKGHSHVYWYRQLPEEGLKFMVYLQKENIIDESGMPKERFSAEFPKEGPSILRIQQVVRGDSAAYFCASSPQGVRYEQYFGPGTRLTVT.

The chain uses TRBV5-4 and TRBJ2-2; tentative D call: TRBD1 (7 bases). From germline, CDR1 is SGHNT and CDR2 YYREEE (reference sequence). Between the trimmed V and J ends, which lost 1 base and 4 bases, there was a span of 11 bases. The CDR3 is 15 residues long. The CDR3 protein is CASSLYQGGTGELFF. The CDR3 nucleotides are TGTGCCAGCAGCTTGTACCAGGGGGGCACCGGGGAGCTGTTTTTT.

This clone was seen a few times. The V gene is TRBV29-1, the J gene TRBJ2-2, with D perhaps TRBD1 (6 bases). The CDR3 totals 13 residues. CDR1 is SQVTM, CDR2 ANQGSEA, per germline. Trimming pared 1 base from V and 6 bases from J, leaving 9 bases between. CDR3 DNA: TGCAGCGTTGAAGTTAACAGGGCCGGGGAGCTGTTTTTT. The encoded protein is CSVEVNRAGELFF.

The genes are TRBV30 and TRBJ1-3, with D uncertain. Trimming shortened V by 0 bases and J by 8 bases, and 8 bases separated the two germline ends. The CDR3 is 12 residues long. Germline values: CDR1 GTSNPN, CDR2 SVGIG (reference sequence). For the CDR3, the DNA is TGTGCCTGGAGTGTGCAACGGGACACCATATATTTT. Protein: CAWSVQRDTIYF.

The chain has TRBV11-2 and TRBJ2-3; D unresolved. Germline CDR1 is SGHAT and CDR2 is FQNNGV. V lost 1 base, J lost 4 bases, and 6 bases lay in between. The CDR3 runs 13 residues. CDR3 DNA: TGTGCCAGCAGCTTAGTGGGCGCAGATACGCAGTATTTT. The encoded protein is CASSLVGADTQYF.

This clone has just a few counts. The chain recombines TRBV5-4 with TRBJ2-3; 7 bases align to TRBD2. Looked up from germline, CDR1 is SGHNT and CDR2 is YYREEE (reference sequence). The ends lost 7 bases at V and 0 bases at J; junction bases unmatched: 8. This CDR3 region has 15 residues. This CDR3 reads CASSRLADSTDTQYF. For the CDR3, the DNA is TGTGCCAGCTCCCGACTAGCCGATAGCACAGATACGCAGTATTTT.

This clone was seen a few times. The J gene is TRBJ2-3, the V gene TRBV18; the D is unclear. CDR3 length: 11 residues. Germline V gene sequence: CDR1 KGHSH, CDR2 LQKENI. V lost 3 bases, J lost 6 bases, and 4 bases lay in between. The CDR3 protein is CASSPSDTQYF. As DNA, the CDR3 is TGTGCCAGCTCACCTTCTGATACGCAGTATTTT.

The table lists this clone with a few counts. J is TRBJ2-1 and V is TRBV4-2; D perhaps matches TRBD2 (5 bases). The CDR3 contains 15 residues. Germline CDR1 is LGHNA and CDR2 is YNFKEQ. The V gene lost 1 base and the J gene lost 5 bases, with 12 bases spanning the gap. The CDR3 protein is CASSQGGRRNNEQFF. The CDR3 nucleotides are TGTGCCAGCAGCCAAGGTGGGAGACGGAACAATGAGCAGTTCTTC.

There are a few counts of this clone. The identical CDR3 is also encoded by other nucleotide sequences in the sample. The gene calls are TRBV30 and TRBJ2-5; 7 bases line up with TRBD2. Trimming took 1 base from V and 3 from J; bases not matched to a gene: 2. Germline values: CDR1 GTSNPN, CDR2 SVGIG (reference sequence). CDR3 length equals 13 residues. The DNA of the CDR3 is TGTGCCTGGAGTGGTCTAGCGGAAGAGACCCAGTACTTC. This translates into CAWSGLAEETQYF. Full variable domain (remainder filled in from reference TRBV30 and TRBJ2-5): SQTIHQWPATLVQPVGSPLSLECTVEGTSNPNLYWYRQAAGRGLQLLFYSVGIGQISSEVPQNLSASRPQDRQFILSSKKLLLSDSGFYLCAWSGLAEETQYFGPGTRLLVL.